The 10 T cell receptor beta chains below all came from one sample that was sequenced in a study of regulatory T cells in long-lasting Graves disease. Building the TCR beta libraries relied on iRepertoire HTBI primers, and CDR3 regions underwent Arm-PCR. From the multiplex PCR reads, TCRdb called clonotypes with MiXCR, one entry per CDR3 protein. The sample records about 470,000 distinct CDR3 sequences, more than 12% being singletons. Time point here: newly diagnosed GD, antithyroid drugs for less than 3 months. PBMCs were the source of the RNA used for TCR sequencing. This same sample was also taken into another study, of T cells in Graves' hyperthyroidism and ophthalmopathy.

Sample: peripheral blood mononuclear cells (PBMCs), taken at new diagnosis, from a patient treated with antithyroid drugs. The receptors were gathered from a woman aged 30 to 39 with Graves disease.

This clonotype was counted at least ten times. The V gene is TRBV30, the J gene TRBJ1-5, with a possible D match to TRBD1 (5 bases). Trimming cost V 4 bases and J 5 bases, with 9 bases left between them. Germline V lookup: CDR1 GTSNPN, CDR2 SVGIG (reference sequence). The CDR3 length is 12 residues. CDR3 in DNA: TGTGCCTGGAACAGGAGGGATCAGCCCCAGCATTTT. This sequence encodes CAWNRRDQPQHF.

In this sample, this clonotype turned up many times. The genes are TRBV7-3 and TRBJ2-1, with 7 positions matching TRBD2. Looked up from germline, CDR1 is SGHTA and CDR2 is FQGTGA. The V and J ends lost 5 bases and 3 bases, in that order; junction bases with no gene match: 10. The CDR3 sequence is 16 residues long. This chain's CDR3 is CASSPEELADYNEQFF. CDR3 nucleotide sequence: TGTGCCAGCAGCCCGGAGGAGCTAGCGGACTACAATGAGCAGTTCTTC. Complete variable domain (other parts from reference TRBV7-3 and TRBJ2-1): GAGVSQTPSNKVTEKGKYVELRCDPISGHTALYWYRQSLGQGPEFLIYFQGTGAADDSGLPNDRFFAVRPEGSVSTLKIQRTERGDSAVYLCASSPEELADYNEQFFGPGTRLTVL.

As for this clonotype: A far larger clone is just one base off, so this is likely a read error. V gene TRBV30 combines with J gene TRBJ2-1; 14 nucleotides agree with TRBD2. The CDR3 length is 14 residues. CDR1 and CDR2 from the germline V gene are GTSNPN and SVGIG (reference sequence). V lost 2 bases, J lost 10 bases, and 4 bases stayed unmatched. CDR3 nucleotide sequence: TGTGCCTGGAGTCGACTAGCGGGAGGGCTAGAGCAGTTCTTC. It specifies CAWSRLAGGLEQFF.

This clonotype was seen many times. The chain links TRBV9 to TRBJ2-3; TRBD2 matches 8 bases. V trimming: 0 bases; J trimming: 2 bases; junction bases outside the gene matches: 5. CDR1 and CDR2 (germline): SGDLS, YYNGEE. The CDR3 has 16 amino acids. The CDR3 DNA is TGTGCCAGCAGCGTAGCGGCGGGAGGATACACAGATACGCAGTATTTT. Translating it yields CASSVAAGGYTDTQYF.

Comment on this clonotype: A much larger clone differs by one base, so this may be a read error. CDR3 loop: CASSLGGSQETQYF. The CDR3 DNA sequence: TGCGCCAGCAGCTTGGGTGGCTCTCAAGAGACCCAGTACTTC. The chain joins TRBV5-1 to TRBJ2-5; D is undetermined. Between the trimmed V and J ends, which lost 0 bases and 2 bases, there was a span of 8 bases. The CDR3 is 14 amino acids. Germline assignment: CDR1 SGHRS and CDR2 YFSETQ.

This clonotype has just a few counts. The CDR3 region is CATESAMGTGELFF. CDR3 bases: TGTGCCACCGAGTCGGCCATGGGGACCGGGGAGCTGTTTTTT. The rearrangement joins TRBV24-1 to TRBJ2-2; D gene ambiguous. This CDR3 contains 14 residues. From germline, CDR1 is KGHDR and CDR2 SFDVKD. The V end was cut by 9 bases, the J end by 5 bases, with 15 bases between.

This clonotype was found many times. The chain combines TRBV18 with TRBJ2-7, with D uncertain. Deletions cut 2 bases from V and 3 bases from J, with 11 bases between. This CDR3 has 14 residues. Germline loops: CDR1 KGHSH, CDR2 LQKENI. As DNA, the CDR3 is TGTGCCAGCTCACCAGACACTTATAACTACGAGCAGTACTTC. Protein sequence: CASSPDTYNYEQYF.

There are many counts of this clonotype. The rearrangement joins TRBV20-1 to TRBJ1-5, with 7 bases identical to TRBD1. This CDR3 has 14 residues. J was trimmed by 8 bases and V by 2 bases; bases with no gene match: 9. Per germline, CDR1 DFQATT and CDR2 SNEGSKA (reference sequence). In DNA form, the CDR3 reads TGCAGTGCTAGAAGCGGTCAGGGGGTTAAGCCCCAGCATTTT. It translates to CSARSGQGVKPQHF.

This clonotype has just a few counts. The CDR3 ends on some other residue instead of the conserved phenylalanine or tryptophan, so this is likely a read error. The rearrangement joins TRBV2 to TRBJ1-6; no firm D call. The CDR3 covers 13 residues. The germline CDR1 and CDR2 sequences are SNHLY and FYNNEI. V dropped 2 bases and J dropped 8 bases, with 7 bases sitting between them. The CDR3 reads CASSETSDSPLHL. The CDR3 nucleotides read TGTGCCAGCAGTGAAACTAGCGATTCACCCCTCCACCTT.

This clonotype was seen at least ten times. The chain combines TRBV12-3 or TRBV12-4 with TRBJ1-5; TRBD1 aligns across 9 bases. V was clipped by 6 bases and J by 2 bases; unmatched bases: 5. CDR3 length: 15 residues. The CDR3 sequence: CASSPTGGGNQPQHF. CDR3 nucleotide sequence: TGTGCCAGCAGCCCCACAGGGGGCGGCAATCAGCCCCAGCATTTT.